This entry describes one TCR beta chain. Some clones are missing from TCRdb's copy, which holds only in-frame ones; the method was immunoSEQ multiplex PCR. The table has about 2,000 clones, 60% to 85% seen once. This sample is drawn from a study of T cells after posttransplantation cyclophosphamide. Germline V gene sequence: CDR1 SGHDT, CDR2 YYEEEE. The CDR3 has 15 amino acids. J was trimmed by 1 base and V by 4 bases; bases with no gene match: 6. A marrow graft followed busulfan-fludarabine conditioning, with cyclophosphamide on days +3 and +4. The chain carries TRBV5-6 and TRBJ2-7, with 9 nucleotides matching TRBD1. The clonotype was recovered from a male patient aged 50 to 59 who received an allogeneic stem cell transplant from a related donor and was CMV-positive. The T cells may partly be graft donor cells. The sample here was PBMCs, taken approximately 5 weeks after a stem cell transplant with posttransplant cyclophosphamide. DNA of the CDR3: TGTGCCAGCAGCCACAGGGGGCTCGGGTCCTACGAGCAGTACTTC. Its translation is CASSHRGLGSYEQYF.